This TCR beta chain was found in a study of blood T cell repertoires in COVID-19 (TCRdb year 2020). About the full investigation: Collaborator samples came from the United States, Italy and Spain and covered acute and convalescent phases of COVID-19. Samples came from the ongoing ImmuneRACE study (first 160 participants) plus 1,254 subjects from 6 global collaborators. The dataset comprised deeply sampled blood TCRbeta repertoires from subjects exposed to, actively infected with, or recovered from COVID-19. Sample metadata almost always included a de-identified subject ID, COVID-19 status, age in years and sex. Where available, HLA class I and class II types were obtained from metadata supplied by the sample provider rather than from assay-based typing. The repertoires were released in a freely available public database meant as a resource for research on the immune response to SARS-CoV-2. The prospective study material was composed of cDNA or gDNA derived from T cells, B-cell-depleted T cells, or PBMCs.

At one collaborating source in Seattle, patients were enrolled during active infection and were followed longitudinally through the course of disease. Each collaborating institution followed its own protocols to collect whole blood in K2EDTA tubes. Collaborator samples were shipped for TCRbeta analysis as frozen whole blood, isolated PBMCs, or DNA extracted from either sample type. Notes on this clone: Its cognate antigen has yet to be identified. No much larger clone exists at a distance of one base, and base qualities are not known.

Compared with germline, V lacks 3 bases and J lacks 5 bases; bases without a gene match: 13. The germline V gene sets CDR1 to SGDLS and CDR2 to YYNGEE. Including cysteine and phenylalanine, the CDR3 has 17 amino acids. Left in the record is the CDR3 DNA by itself, 51 bases read in frame from the first base. TCRbeta CDR3 regions were amplified from genomic DNA using the immunoSEQ Assay, a bias-controlled multiplex PCR. On the study's bioinformatics: Within the assay, amplification of reference gene primers was used to estimate how many nucleated cells each sample contained. Sequence reads were collapsed and filtered to measure the absolute abundance of every unique TCRbeta CDR3 rearrangement. For each sample, productive Simpson clonality was calculated as the square root of Simpson's diversity index across productive rearrangements. TCRdb re-hosts the immuneACCESS table, in-frame sequences only. Its copies lack some clones; in the studies checked, an unresolved V gene accounts for under half of them, and the cause for the rest is not known. V and J calls and clone size come straight from that table; D and trimming were deduced from the DNA. The sample data list 150,000 to 200,000 clones, and more than 75% of these were observed just once. The leading ten clones occupy about 5.3% of the sample.

The paper as a whole reports these results and caveats: The quantity of clinical and demographic metadata differed by source and by participant and was supplied without curation.

Sequenced input: peripheral blood. Recombination linked TRBV9 to TRBJ2-3; 9 junctional bases match TRBD2. This clonotype was obtained from a man aged 18-30 years with COVID-19, enrolled during active disease. The CDR3 is CASSASSGTSRLDTQYF. The sequenced DNA is TGTGCCAGCAGCGCGAGCTCCGGGACTAGCAGGTTAGATACGCAGTATTTT.